This is a list of T cell receptor beta chains from one sample in a study of early T cells in non-severe SARS-CoV-2 infection. Each CDR3 protein is one row after TCRdb ran MiXCR on the 5' RACE reads. The profile covers about 70,000 distinct CDR3 sequences, with about 5% appearing a single time and under 8% taken by the ten largest. Sequencing was performed on whole blood, taken at baseline. The source of these receptors is an adult who was a healthcare worker with PCR-confirmed SARS-CoV-2 infection or an uninfected control (not recorded which). Both conserved end residues are part of each CDR3. D genes are given only for firm matches. Size tells how often a clone was seen (once, few, many) or the class of an expanded clone, and some rows leave it out.

d_gene: -
abundance: many
v_gene: TRBV20-1
j_gene: TRBJ2-1
len: 11
CDR3nt: TGCAGTGCTAGAGGGGACAATGAGCAGTTCTTC
CDR3aa: CSARGDNEQFF

d_gene: -
abundance: many
v_gene: TRBV18
j_gene: TRBJ1-4
len: 17
CDR3nt: TGTGCCAGCTCACCAACGAAGAACCCCAGGGTTGTGGAAAAACTGTTTTTT
CDR3aa: CASSPTKNPRVVEKLFF

d_gene: -
abundance: few
v_gene: TRBV5-1
j_gene: TRBJ2-3
len: 13
CDR3nt: TGCGCCAGCGGTCAGCGGAACACAGATACGCAGTATTTT
CDR3aa: CASGQRNTDTQYF

d_gene: TRBD2
abundance: few
v_gene: TRBV11-2
j_gene: TRBJ2-3
len: 17
CDR3nt: TGTGCCAGCAGCTTAGATGGGGGACTAGCTCGCACAGATACGCAGTATTTT
CDR3aa: CASSLDGGLARTDTQYF

d_gene: -
abundance: few
v_gene: TRBV6-5
j_gene: TRBJ2-7
len: 16
CDR3nt: TGTGCCAGCAGTCTGACCGCAGGGTCCCTAAGGAACGAGCAGTACTTC
CDR3aa: CASSLTAGSLRNEQYF

d_gene: -
abundance: few
v_gene: TRBV20-1
j_gene: TRBJ2-1
len: 13
CDR3nt: TGCAGTGCGAGAGCCCTTCTTGAGACTGAGCAGTTCTTC
CDR3aa: CSARALLETEQFF

d_gene: TRBD1
abundance: many
v_gene: TRBV7-9
j_gene: TRBJ1-1
len: 14
CDR3nt: TGTGCCAGCAACTTGGACAGGGTGGACACTGAAGCTTTCTTT
CDR3aa: CASNLDRVDTEAFF

d_gene: TRBD2
abundance: many
v_gene: TRBV5-1
j_gene: TRBJ2-6
len: 19
CDR3nt: TGCGCCAGCAGCACAGCCGGGACTAGCGGTATCTCTGGGGCCAACGTCCTGACTTTC
CDR3aa: CASSTAGTSGISGANVLTF

d_gene: -
abundance: few
v_gene: TRBV5-6
j_gene: TRBJ1-4
len: 14
CDR3nt: TGTGCCAGCAGCTTCGGCGCCTCTGATGAAAAACTGTTTTTT
CDR3aa: CASSFGASDEKLFF

d_gene: -
abundance: many
v_gene: TRBV28
j_gene: TRBJ2-2
len: 13
CDR3nt: TGTGCCAGCTCGTCACCCGACACCGGGGAGCTGTTTTTT
CDR3aa: CASSSPDTGELFF

d_gene: -
abundance: many
v_gene: TRBV20-1
j_gene: TRBJ2-7
len: 15
CDR3nt: TGCAGTGCTAGAGAGGTTGAGGGCTATATCTACGAGCAGTACTTC
CDR3aa: CSAREVEGYIYEQYF

d_gene: -
abundance: many
v_gene: TRBV19
j_gene: TRBJ2-6
len: 14
CDR3nt: TGTGCCAGTATGGGGATCTCTGGGGCCAACGTCCTGACTTTC
CDR3aa: CASMGISGANVLTF

d_gene: TRBD1
abundance: -
v_gene: TRBV7-8
j_gene: TRBJ2-3
len: 14
CDR3nt: TGTGCCAGCAGCCCCCGCCGGACAGGGAATACGCAGTATTTT
CDR3aa: CASSPRRTGNTQYF

d_gene: TRBD1
abundance: many
v_gene: TRBV12-3/TRBV12-4
j_gene: TRBJ2-7
len: 15
CDR3nt: TGTGCCAGCAGTGCGCGGACAGGGGGTTTCGACGAGCAGTACTTC
CDR3aa: CASSARTGGFDEQYF

d_gene: -
abundance: few
v_gene: TRBV7-9
j_gene: TRBJ2-3
len: 15
CDR3nt: TGTGCCAGCAGCTTTCAACAGGGTAGCACAGATACGCAGTATTTT
CDR3aa: CASSFQQGSTDTQYF

d_gene: TRBD2
abundance: few
v_gene: TRBV12-3/TRBV12-4
j_gene: TRBJ2-5
len: 16
CDR3nt: TGTGCCAGCAGTTGGACTAGCGGGAGTTTCCAAGAGACCCAGTACTTC
CDR3aa: CASSWTSGSFQETQYF

d_gene: TRBD1
abundance: -
v_gene: TRBV28
j_gene: TRBJ2-7
len: 12
CDR3nt: TGTGCCAGCAGCGACAGGGACGACGAGCAGTACTTC
CDR3aa: CASSDRDDEQYF

d_gene: TRBD2
abundance: many
v_gene: TRBV6-1
j_gene: TRBJ2-3
len: 17
CDR3nt: TGTGCCAGCAGTGCGGGACTAGCGGGAGGGAGGGCAGATACGCAGTATTTT
CDR3aa: CASSAGLAGGRADTQYF

d_gene: -
abundance: -
v_gene: TRBV20-1
j_gene: TRBJ2-3
len: 16
CDR3nt: TGCAGTGCCCTCTCCCCTCGAGTGGGGCACACAGATACGCAGTATTTT
CDR3aa: CSALSPRVGHTDTQYF

d_gene: -
abundance: many
v_gene: TRBV19
j_gene: TRBJ1-5
len: 14
CDR3nt: TGTGCCAGTAGTCCTCATGGGGGTATTCAGCCCCAGCATTTT
CDR3aa: CASSPHGGIQPQHF

d_gene: -
abundance: many
v_gene: TRBV6-5
j_gene: TRBJ2-2
len: 15
CDR3nt: TGTGCCAGCAGTCCGACAGCTTCTAACACCGGGGAGCTGTTTTTT
CDR3aa: CASSPTASNTGELFF

d_gene: -
abundance: few
v_gene: TRBV20-1
j_gene: TRBJ1-6
len: 13
CDR3nt: TGCAGTGCTAGAGGGGCCCAAGATTCACCCCTCCACTTT
CDR3aa: CSARGAQDSPLHF

d_gene: -
abundance: many
v_gene: TRBV3-1
j_gene: TRBJ2-3
len: 14
CDR3nt: TGTGCCAGCAGCCAAGTTCCCGTGACAGATACGCAGTATTTT
CDR3aa: CASSQVPVTDTQYF

d_gene: TRBD2
abundance: -
v_gene: TRBV28
j_gene: TRBJ2-7
len: 15
CDR3nt: TGTGCCAGCGGGGCATATAGCGGGAGTTCCTACGAGCAGTACTTC
CDR3aa: CASGAYSGSSYEQYF

d_gene: -
abundance: many
v_gene: TRBV7-8
j_gene: TRBJ1-1
len: 14
CDR3nt: TGTGCCAGCAGCCTGGGGCAACAGTTCGGTGAAGCTTTCTTT
CDR3aa: CASSLGQQFGEAFF

d_gene: -
abundance: many
v_gene: TRBV5-6
j_gene: TRBJ1-5
len: 17
CDR3nt: TGTGCCAGCAGCCCCATGGTGGGGGAGGGCCCCAATCAGCCCCAGCATTTT
CDR3aa: CASSPMVGEGPNQPQHF

d_gene: -
abundance: -
v_gene: TRBV19
j_gene: TRBJ2-7
len: 16
CDR3nt: TGTGCCAGTAGTAGCCCAGTGGGACCTGGGGGGAACGAGCAGTACTTC
CDR3aa: CASSSPVGPGGNEQYF

d_gene: -
abundance: -
v_gene: TRBV10-3
j_gene: TRBJ2-3
len: 15
CDR3nt: TGTGCCATCAGTGAGTCGAACTCCCGAGGAGATACGCAGTATTTT
CDR3aa: CAISESNSRGDTQYF

d_gene: -
abundance: many
v_gene: TRBV7-8
j_gene: TRBJ2-3
len: 12
CDR3nt: TGTGCCAGCAGCTGGATGCTAGATACGCAGTATTTT
CDR3aa: CASSWMLDTQYF

d_gene: -
abundance: medium-sized
v_gene: TRBV29-1
j_gene: TRBJ2-5
len: 13
CDR3nt: TGCAGCGTTGAGGCACGGACCCAAGAGACCCAGTACTTC
CDR3aa: CSVEARTQETQYF

d_gene: -
abundance: -
v_gene: TRBV6-1
j_gene: TRBJ1-1
len: 13
CDR3nt: TGTGCCAGCAGTCCCGTGGAGGGCACTGAAGCTTTCTTT
CDR3aa: CASSPVEGTEAFF

d_gene: TRBD1
abundance: many
v_gene: TRBV4-1
j_gene: TRBJ1-2
len: 13
CDR3nt: TGCGCCAGCAGTCGGGACAGGGTTTATGGCTACACCTTC
CDR3aa: CASSRDRVYGYTF